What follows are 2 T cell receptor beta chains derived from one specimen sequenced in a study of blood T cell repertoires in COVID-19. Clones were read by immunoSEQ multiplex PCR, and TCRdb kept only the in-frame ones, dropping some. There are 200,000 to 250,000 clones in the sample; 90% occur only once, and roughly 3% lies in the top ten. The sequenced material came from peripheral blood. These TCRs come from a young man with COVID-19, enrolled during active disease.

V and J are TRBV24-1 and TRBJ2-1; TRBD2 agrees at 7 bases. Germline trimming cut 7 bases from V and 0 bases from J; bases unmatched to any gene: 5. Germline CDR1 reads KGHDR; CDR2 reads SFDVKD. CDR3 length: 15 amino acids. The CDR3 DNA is TGTGCCACCAGAGACGGGGGGAGCTCCTACAATGAGCAGTTCTTC. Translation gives CATRDGGSSYNEQFF.

The CDR3 coding sequence is TGTGCCAGCAGCTTAAGAGTGGCAGGTCCCATCACTGAAGCTTTCTTT. It yields the protein CASSLRVAGPITEAFF. The chain combines TRBV11-2 with TRBJ1-1; D is ambiguous. The length of the CDR3 is 16 residues. V was shortened by 2 bases and J by 4 bases, with 17 bases between the two germline ends. Germline V gives CDR1 SGHAT, CDR2 FQNNGV.